A single sample is the source of the 9 T cell receptor beta chains below, sequenced in a study of T cell changes during pregnancy in multiple sclerosis. This table comes from immunoSEQ multiplex PCR, and its TCRdb copy is limited to in-frame clones, with some not included. This sample has approximately 88,000 clones, with approximately 92% found just once. The sample in question was peripheral blood, obtained in the first trimester of pregnancy. The receptors were sampled from a female donor with multiple sclerosis, enrolled in a pregnancy study.

J is TRBJ1-4 and V is TRBV7-3; no clear D. The CDR3 has 14 residues. Trimming removed 0 bases from V and 5 bases from J, with 7 bases in between. Germline CDR1 and CDR2: SGHTA and FQGTGA. CDR3 in amino acids: CASSLTGGNEKLFF. CDR3 nucleotides: TGTGCCAGCAGCTTAACAGGAGGAAATGAAAAACTGTTTTTT.

The J gene is TRBJ1-4, the V gene TRBV2, with 9 bases fitting TRBD1. The CDR3 sequence is 14 residues long. V shed 6 bases, J shed 8 bases, and the junction held 7 bases outside the gene matches. Looked up from germline, CDR1 is SNHLY and CDR2 is FYNNEI. The CDR3 DNA reads as TGTGCCAGCAGGATTCAGGACAGGGGCGAAAAACTGTTTTTT. The encoded protein is CASRIQDRGEKLFF. The whole variable domain, remainder taken from reference TRBV2 and TRBJ1-4, is EPEVTQTPSHQVTQMGQEVILRCVPISNHLYFYWYRQILGQKVEFLVSFYNNEISEKSEIFDDQFSVERPDGSNFTLKIRSTKLEDSAMYFCASRIQDRGEKLFFGSGTQLSVL.

The CDR3 DNA reads TGTGCCACCAGCAGAGAGGTAGGGACAGTCTATGGCTACACCTTC. It specifies CATSREVGTVYGYTF. The chain carries TRBV15 and TRBJ1-2; 7 bases map to TRBD1. Germline values: CDR1 LNHNV, CDR2 YYDKDF (reference sequence). The CDR3 sequence is 15 residues long. Trimming took 0 bases from V and 4 from J; bases not matched to a gene: 5.

The rearrangement uses TRBV7-9 and TRBJ2-1; 10 bases line up with TRBD2. The CDR3 has 18 residues. The V and J ends lost 1 base and 9 bases, in that order; junction bases with no gene match: 15. In germline, CDR1 is SEHNR, CDR2 FQNEAQ (reference sequence). CDR3 nucleotides: TGTGCCAGCAGCTTAGGGTCGAGAGGGGGGACTAGCGTGAGTGAGCAGTTCTTC. It is translated as CASSLGSRGGTSVSEQFF.

The gene calls are TRBV29-1 and TRBJ2-2; tentatively, D is TRBD1 (7 bases). Germline V gene data show CDR1 as SQVTM and CDR2 as ANQGSEA. The germline V and J ends were trimmed by 7 bases and 0 bases, with 12 bases remaining between them. CDR3 length: 14 residues. CDR3 sequence reads: CSAAGQTNTGELFF. CDR3 DNA: TGCAGCGCCGCGGGACAGACGAACACCGGGGAGCTGTTTTTT.

The J gene is TRBJ2-3, the V gene TRBV7-3; no definite D call. The CDR3 is made up of 12 amino acids. The germline gives CDR1 SGHTA, CDR2 FQGTGA. The V end was cut by 5 bases, the J end by 5 bases, with 8 bases between. CDR3 DNA sequence: TGTGCCAGCAGCCGCTATTTAGATACGCAGTATTTT. This gives the protein CASSRYLDTQYF.

The chain couples TRBV14 to TRBJ1-2; TRBD1 aligns across 8 bases. V dropped 4 bases and J dropped 8; count of bases not matched to a gene: 12. Germline V gives CDR1 SGHDN, CDR2 FVKESK. This CDR3 contains 15 residues. CDR3 DNA: TGTGCCAGCAGCCCCCGGACAGGGAGGTTGGGGGGCTACACCTTC. Its protein is CASSPRTGRLGGYTF. The full variable domain, with the rest looked up from reference TRBV14 and TRBJ1-2, is EAGVTQFPSHSVIEKGQTVTLRCDPISGHDNLYWYRRVMGKEIKFLLHFVKESKQDESGMPNNRFLAERTGGTYSTLKVQPAELEDSGVYFCASSPRTGRLGGYTFGSGTRLTVV.

A single count supports this clone. DNA for the CDR3: TGTGCCAGCAGTGACCCTCCCTGGGCCGGCACAGATACGCAGTATTTT. Translated: CASSDPPWAGTDTQYF. The genes are TRBV6-1 and TRBJ2-3, with D hard to call. The V end was cut by 3 bases, the J end by 1 base, with 14 bases between. Germline lookup yields CDR1 MNHNS and CDR2 SASEGT. The CDR3 loop spans 16 amino acids.

This rearrangement joins TRBV9 to TRBJ2-2; TRBD1 might be the D (6 bases). The CDR3 length is 17 residues. V gave up 2 bases and J gave up 4 bases, with 18 bases separating them. The germline CDR1 and CDR2 sequences are SGDLS and YYNGEE. The CDR3 here is CASSVAGTPTITGELFF. CDR3 DNA: TGTGCCAGCAGCGTTGCCGGGACACCCACGATCACCGGGGAGCTGTTTTTT.